The 25 T cell receptor beta chains below come from one sample, sequenced in a study. MiXCR, applied by TCRdb to the 5' RACE reads, yields one record per CDR3 protein. Of about 57,000 distinct CDR3 sequences detected, about 28% appear once; the ten largest clones hold approximately 3%. Sequenced input: tumor-infiltrating memory CD4+ T cells sorted from the breast tumor. Subset: memory CD4+ T cells, CD4+CD45RO+CD25-. Receptor source: a female donor with breast cancer.

This chain connects TRBV4-1 to TRBJ2-2, with 11 bases identical to TRBD2. The CDR3 spans 17 residues. Germline loops: CDR1 MGHRA, CDR2 YSYEKL. V trimming: 3 bases; J trimming: 3 bases; junction bases outside the gene matches: 6. The CDR3 DNA reads TGCGCCAGCAGCCATCTAGCGGGAGGTGTGTACACCGGGGAGCTGTTTTTT. Translating gives CASSHLAGGVYTGELFF.

In this sample, this clonotype turned up many times. The J gene is TRBJ2-7, the V gene TRBV12-3 or TRBV12-4, with 9 nucleotides matching TRBD1. V trimming: 7 bases; J trimming: 1 base; junction bases outside the gene matches: 8. The CDR3 has 15 amino acids. CDR3 amino acids: CASTPGTGKSYEQYF. As DNA, the CDR3 is TGTGCCAGCACCCCCGGGACAGGGAAGTCCTACGAGCAGTACTTC.

Points on this clonotype: At one boundary the junction diverges from the germline segment, which might be a read error. The CDR3 reads CASSPGRDREF. CDR3 DNA: TGTGCCAGCTCACCAGGGCGGGACAGGGAGTTC. This rearrangement joins TRBV18 to TRBJ2-7; 9 bases line up with TRBD1. Looked up from germline, CDR1 is KGHSH and CDR2 is LQKENI. This CDR3 region has 11 residues.

A word on this clonotype: Possible read error: a much larger clone is one base away. This rearrangement joins TRBV6-5 to TRBJ2-2, with D perhaps matching TRBD1 or TRBD2 (5 bases each). The V gene lost 2 bases and the J gene lost 4 bases, with 14 bases spanning the gap. Germline loops: CDR1 MNHEY, CDR2 SVGAGI. The CDR3 has 16 amino acids. CDR3 in DNA: TGTGCCAGCAGTTACCCAGGGAGAGGGACCACCGGGGAGCTGTTTTTT. Translating gives CASSYPGRGTTGELFF.

This clonotype showed up just a few times. J is TRBJ1-2 and V is TRBV29-1; TRBD1 agrees at 8 bases. Germline loops: CDR1 SQVTM, CDR2 ANQGSEA. V lost 6 bases and J lost 5; bases outside the gene matches: 8. This CDR3 is 13 amino acids long. CDR3 sequence reads: CSVSGQGAYGYTF. Written as DNA, the CDR3 is TGCAGCGTCTCTGGACAGGGCGCATATGGCTACACCTTC. Drawing the rest from reference TRBV29-1 and TRBJ1-2, the complete variable domain is SAVISQKPSRDICQRGTSLTIQCQVDSQVTMMFWYRQQPGQSLTLIATANQGSEATYESGFVIDKFPISRPNLTFSTLTVSNMSPEDSSIYLCSVSGQGAYGYTFGSGTRLTVV.

This clonotype was counted a few times. The rearrangement links TRBV14 to TRBJ2-7; D is perhaps TRBD2 (6 bases). The V gene's germline CDR1 is SGHDN and CDR2 FVKESK. There are 13 residues in the CDR3. The V and J ends lost 6 bases and 5 bases respectively, with 14 bases between them. DNA of the CDR3: TGTGCCAGCAGTTCTAGCGCGGGGCACGAGCAGTACTTC. As protein: CASSSSAGHEQYF. Full variable domain (outside the CDR3, taken from reference TRBV14 and TRBJ2-7): EAGVTQFPSHSVIEKGQTVTLRCDPISGHDNLYWYRRVMGKEIKFLLHFVKESKQDESGMPNNRFLAERTGGTYSTLKVQPAELEDSGVYFCASSSSAGHEQYFGPGTRLTVT.

The chain links TRBV29-1 to TRBJ2-7, with D tentatively TRBD1 (5 bases). CDR3 length: 13 residues. V was clipped by 3 bases and J by 4 bases, with 13 bases between them. Germline CDR1 SQVTM, CDR2 ANQGSEA. The CDR3 loop reads CSVDGQGRYEQYF. CDR3 in DNA: TGCAGCGTTGACGGCCAGGGTAGGTACGAGCAGTACTTC.

The genes are TRBV6-5 and TRBJ1-2, with 7 nucleotides matching TRBD1. V lost 6 bases, J lost 8 bases, and 9 bases stayed unmatched. CDR3 length: 13 residues. The germline V gene has CDR1 MNHEY and CDR2 SVGAGI. The CDR3 nucleotides are TGTGCCAGCAGCGACGACAGGGTCTCAGGCTACACCTTC. Its translation is CASSDDRVSGYTF.

The sample holds one count of this clonotype. The chain has TRBV20-1 and TRBJ2-1; 10 bases are a match to TRBD2. Germline CDR1 reads DFQATT; CDR2 reads SNEGSKA (reference sequence). V lost 3 bases to trimming and J lost 9 bases; unmatched junction nucleotides: 8. The CDR3 runs 14 residues. CDR3 in DNA: TGCAGTGCTAGGTCCAGCGGGGGGGCCGGTGAGCAGTTCTTC. Translation gives CSARSSGGAGEQFF.

This chain connects TRBV5-1 to TRBJ1-2; no firm D call. The CDR3 contains 13 residues. V lost 4 bases to trimming and J lost 8 bases, with 15 bases between them. Germline lookup yields CDR1 SGHRS and CDR2 YFSETQ. The CDR3 coding sequence is TGCGCCAGCAGCAGCGATACGTATTCGGGCTACACCTTC. Translated: CASSSDTYSGYTF. The full variable domain, in which reference TRBV5-1 and TRBJ1-2 provide the parts outside the CDR3, is KAGVTQTPRYLIKTRGQQVTLSCSPISGHRSVSWYQQTPGQGLQFLFEYFSETQRNKGNFPGRFSGRQFSNSRSEMNVSTLELGDSALYLCASSSDTYSGYTFGSGTRLTVV.

This clonotype has only a few counts. This chain uses TRBV7-2 with TRBJ2-7; D possibly corresponds to TRBD1 (6 bases). The V end lost 4 bases, the J end lost 7 bases, and 23 bases lay between the germline ends. Per germline, CDR1 SGHTA and CDR2 FQGNSA. The CDR3 is 16 amino acids. CDR3 DNA: TGTGCCAGCAGCTCTGGACGGGACAATATGAAGAGGGAGCAGTACTTC. It codes for CASSSGRDNMKREQYF.

The gene calls are TRBV11-3 and TRBJ2-3; perhaps TRBD2 as D (5 bases). Trimming left V 1 base short and J 3 bases short, with 11 bases between. There are 15 residues in the CDR3. Germline V CDR1 and CDR2: SGHNT, YENEEA. CDR3 region: CASSLGGSVTDTQYF. The CDR3 nucleotides read TGTGCCAGCAGCTTAGGAGGTAGCGTTACAGATACGCAGTATTTT.

This clonotype has a handful of counts. This chain links TRBV7-3 with TRBJ2-3, with no clear D. The germline V gene has CDR1 SGHTA and CDR2 FQGTGA. This CDR3 is built from 12 residues. The germline V and J ends were trimmed by 3 bases and 4 bases, with 5 bases remaining between them. The CDR3 sequence: CASSFSSDTQYF. The CDR3 bases are TGTGCCAGCAGCTTTAGCTCAGATACGCAGTATTTT.

Comment on this clonotype: This clone may be a read error of a much larger clone one base away. The genes are TRBV6-1 and TRBJ1-1; D not resolved. Looked up from germline, CDR1 is MNHNS and CDR2 is SASEGT. V was cut by 8 bases and J by 7 bases, with 11 bases left in between. The CDR3 spans 11 residues. CDR3 in amino acids: CASRLYFEAFF. The CDR3 DNA is TGTGCCAGCCGGCTCTACTTTGAAGCTTTCTTT.

The chain couples TRBV3-1 to TRBJ1-2; weak D call: TRBD1 (5 bases). V was pared by 1 base and J by 7 bases, with 13 bases between. The CDR3 loop spans 14 amino acids. Germline V lookup: CDR1 LGHDT, CDR2 YNNKEL (reference sequence). DNA for the CDR3: TGTGCCAGCAGCCAAGCATCTGCGAGGGGTGGCTACACCTTC. Translated, it gives CASSQASARGGYTF.

The CDR3 spells CASSAGGPDPEAFF. In nucleotides, the CDR3 is TGCGCCAGCAGCGCCGGCGGACCGGACCCTGAAGCTTTCTTT. The chain couples TRBV5-1 to TRBJ1-1; D gene unclear. The ends were cut back, 4 bases at V and 6 bases at J, with 16 bases in the middle. The CDR3 spans 14 residues. CDR1 and CDR2 from the germline V gene are SGHRS and YFSETQ.

This clonotype was picked up a small number of times. This sequence joins TRBV6-5 and TRBJ1-2; TRBD1 is a possible D gene (6 bases). Trimming stripped 7 bases from V and 8 bases from J, with 14 bases between. The CDR3 runs to 12 residues. Germline lookup yields CDR1 MNHEY and CDR2 SVGAGI. The CDR3 DNA reads as TGTGCCAGCACCGGGGGGCGATTGGGCTACACCTTC. Translated, it gives CASTGGRLGYTF.

The V call is TRBV12-3 or TRBV12-4, the J call TRBJ2-2; D is undetermined. Trimming shortened V by 9 bases and J by 5 bases, and 13 bases separated the two germline ends. CDR3 length equals 13 residues. CDR3 sequence reads: CASRSPGTGELFF. CDR3 coding DNA: TGTGCCAGTAGGTCCCCAGGTACCGGGGAGCTGTTTTTT.

As concerns this clonotype: Germline is not matched at one junction end, which may reflect a read error. The chain employs TRBV28 and TRBJ2-1; 8 bases are shared with TRBD2. The J call may be wrong; the DNA end is better matched by TRBJ2-7. The germline V gene has CDR1 MDHEN and CDR2 SYDVKM. The CDR3 has 15 amino acids. The CDR3 DNA reads as TGTGCCAGCAGCATTCCGGGACTAGGTGTCTACGGGCAGTACTTC. Translating it yields CASSIPGLGVYGQYF.

V usage is TRBV24-1 and J usage is TRBJ2-1, with a tentative D call TRBD1 (5 bases). Trimming left V 7 bases short and J 0 bases short, with 15 bases between. Germline CDR1 reads KGHDR; CDR2 reads SFDVKD. This CDR3 contains 16 residues. This CDR3 is CATSAATASSYNEQFF. The CDR3 DNA is TGTGCCACCAGCGCAGCGACAGCAAGCTCCTACAATGAGCAGTTCTTC.

This chain uses TRBV5-1 with TRBJ2-7; D may be TRBD2 (5 bases). The germline V gene encodes CDR1 SGHRS and CDR2 YFSETQ. Trimming pared 1 base from V and 6 bases from J, leaving 8 bases between. The CDR3 has 12 residues. The CDR3 bases are TGCGCCAGCAGCTTGCCTACTAGCGAGCAGTACTTC. Protein product: CASSLPTSEQYF.

This chain links TRBV20-1 with TRBJ1-4; D unclear. This CDR3 contains 14 residues. Germline loops: CDR1 DFQATT, CDR2 SNEGSKA (reference sequence). The V end was cut by 0 bases, the J end by 3 bases, with 8 bases between. The CDR3 is CSAREPPSNEKLFF. The CDR3 nucleotides are TGCAGTGCTAGAGAACCTCCATCTAATGAAAAACTGTTTTTT.

About this clonotype: The junction differs from germline at one of its ends, possibly a read error. This chain links TRBV4-1 with TRBJ1-1, with D possibly TRBD1 on 6 matching bases. The CDR3 has 15 amino acids. Germline V gene data show CDR1 as MGHRA and CDR2 as YSYEKL. Here the CDR3 DNA reads TGCGTCAGCAGCCAAGAAGGTACAGGGTTCACTGAAGCTTTCTTT. Translated: CVSSQEGTGFTEAFF.

The chain has TRBV4-2 and TRBJ2-1; tentative D call: TRBD1 (6 bases). With 3 bases removed from V and 0 bases from J, the gap between germline ends came to 15 bases. Germline CDR1 LGHNA, CDR2 YNFKEQ. CDR3 length: 17 amino acids. CDR3 in DNA: TGTGCCAGCAGCCATCCCAGGGGCGGCCACTCCTACAATGAGCAGTTCTTC. Its protein product is CASSHPRGGHSYNEQFF.

The chain couples TRBV18 to TRBJ2-3; TRBD1 aligns across 9 bases. Germline V CDR1 and CDR2: KGHSH, LQKENI. With 3 bases clipped from V and 6 bases from J, the junction kept 4 bases outside the gene matches. The length of the CDR3 is 14 residues. CDR3 loop: CASSPGQGIDTQYF. For the CDR3, the DNA is TGTGCCAGCTCACCGGGACAGGGAATCGATACGCAGTATTTT.